This T cell receptor beta chain stems from a study of blood T cell repertoires in COVID-19. Researchers sorted participants into cohorts using their self-reported clinical history. A single count supports this clone. From germline, CDR1 is SGHAT and CDR2 FQNNGV. The CDR3 runs to 15 residues. Trimming at V came to 3 bases and at J to 0 bases, leaving 3 bases not matched to a gene. Libraries were prepared by immunoSEQ multiplex PCR; TCRdb keeps only in-frame clonotypes and omits some of them. The data contain over 150,000 clones, 85% to 90% of them singletons. The sequenced sample consisted of PBMCs or T cells enriched from blood (not recorded which). This TCR came from a man aged 35 to 55 who had recovered from COVID-19. The chain employs TRBV11-2 and TRBJ2-3, with 7 bases that match TRBD2. The DNA for the CDR3 is TGTGCCAGCAGCTTCCAGCGGGGCAGCACAGATACGCAGTATTTT. Translation: CASSFQRGSTDTQYF.